One and the same sample provided the 4 T cell receptor beta chains below, sequenced in a study of human T cells and chemical hapten exposure. Time point reported: patch test 3, about 24 weeks after DPC sensitization. As for treatment: therapeutic diphenylcyclopropenone sensitization with weekly scalp DPC. TCRdb re-derived calls from the RACE reads in MiXCR, one entry per CDR3 protein. The profile shows approximately 110,000 distinct CDR3 sequences, less than 40% of them singletons. The sequences come from whole blood, collected in connection with sensitization to the hapten diphenylcyclopropenone (DPC). These receptor sequences come from a man aged 35 to 55 with alopecia areata. Some clones in this sample may be carry-over from other donors' samples.

This clonotype came up a few times. This chain uses TRBV11-1 with TRBJ2-3; 13 bases match TRBD2. Trimming removed 5 bases from V and 2 bases from J; junction bases left unmatched: 10. The germline V gene encodes CDR1 SGHAT and CDR2 FQDESV (reference sequence). The CDR3 spans 18 residues. Here the CDR3 reads CASSHGLAGDPNTDTQYF. The CDR3 DNA sequence: TGTGCCAGCAGCCACGGACTAGCGGGAGATCCCAACACAGATACGCAGTATTTT.

The V call is TRBV11-1, the J call TRBJ2-1; TRBD2 matches at 11 bases. CDR1 is SGHAT, CDR2 FQDESV, per germline (reference sequence). V was clipped by 4 bases and J by 7 bases; unmatched bases: 6. The CDR3 sequence is 15 residues long. The chain's CDR3 is CASSSPGLAVNEQFF. CDR3 bases: TGTGCCAGCAGCTCCCCGGGACTAGCGGTAAATGAGCAGTTCTTC.

This clonotype came up a few times. V usage is TRBV28 and J usage is TRBJ2-7; D tentatively reads TRBD1 or TRBD2 (5 bases each). V lost 3 bases, J lost 2 bases, and 17 bases lay in between. CDR1 and CDR2 from the germline V gene are MDHEN and SYDVKM. The CDR3 loop spans 16 amino acids. CDR3 sequence reads: CASSFFSGTRTYEQYF. The CDR3 nucleotides are TGTGCCAGCAGTTTTTTCTCCGGGACCCGTACCTACGAGCAGTACTTC. Variable domain in full (rest from reference TRBV28 and TRBJ2-7): DVKVTQSSRYLVKRTGEKVFLECVQDMDHENMFWYRQDPGLGLRLIYFSYDVKMKEKGDIPEGYSVSREKKERFSLILESASTNQTSMYLCASSFFSGTRTYEQYFGPGTRLTVT.

This clonotype was recorded a few times. This rearrangement joins TRBV2 to TRBJ2-5, with D perhaps matching TRBD1 or TRBD2 (5 bases each). Trimming stripped 3 bases from V and 2 bases from J, with 7 bases between. This CDR3 comprises 13 residues. Germline lookup yields CDR1 SNHLY and CDR2 FYNNEI. The CDR3 DNA follows: TGTGCCAGCAGTGAGTGGGGGCAAGAGACCCAGTACTTC. This sequence encodes CASSEWGQETQYF.